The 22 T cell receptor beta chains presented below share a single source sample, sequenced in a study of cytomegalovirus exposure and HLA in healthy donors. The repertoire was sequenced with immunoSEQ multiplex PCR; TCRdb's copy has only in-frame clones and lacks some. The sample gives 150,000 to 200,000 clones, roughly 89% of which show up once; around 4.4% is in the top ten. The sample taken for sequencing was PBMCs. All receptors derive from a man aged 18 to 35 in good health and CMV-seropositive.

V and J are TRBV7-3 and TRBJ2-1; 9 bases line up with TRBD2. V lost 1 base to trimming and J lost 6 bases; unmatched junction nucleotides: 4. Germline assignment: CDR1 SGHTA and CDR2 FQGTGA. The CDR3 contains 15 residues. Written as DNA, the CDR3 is TGTGCCAGCAGCTTAAATAGCGGGAGCGTCAATGAGCAGTTCTTC. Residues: CASSLNSGSVNEQFF.

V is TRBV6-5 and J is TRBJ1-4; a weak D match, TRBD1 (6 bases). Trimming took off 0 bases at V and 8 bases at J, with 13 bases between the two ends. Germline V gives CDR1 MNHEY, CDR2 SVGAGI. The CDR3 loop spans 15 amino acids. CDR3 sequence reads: CASSYSRAGDEKLFF. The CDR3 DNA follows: TGTGCCAGCAGTTACTCGAGGGCAGGGGACGAAAAACTGTTTTTT.

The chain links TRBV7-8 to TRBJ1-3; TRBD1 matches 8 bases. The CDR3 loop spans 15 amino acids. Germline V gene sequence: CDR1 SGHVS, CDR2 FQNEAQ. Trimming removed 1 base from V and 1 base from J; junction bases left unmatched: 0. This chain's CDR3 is CASSLGTGSGNTIYF. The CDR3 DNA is TGTGCCAGCAGCTTAGGGACAGGGTCTGGAAACACCATATATTTT.

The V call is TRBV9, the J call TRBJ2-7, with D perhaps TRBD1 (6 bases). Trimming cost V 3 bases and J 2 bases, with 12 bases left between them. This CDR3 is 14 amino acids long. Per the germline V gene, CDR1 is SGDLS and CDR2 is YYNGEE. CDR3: CASSAPGTPYEQYF. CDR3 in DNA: TGTGCCAGCAGCGCCCCCGGGACACCCTACGAGCAGTACTTC.

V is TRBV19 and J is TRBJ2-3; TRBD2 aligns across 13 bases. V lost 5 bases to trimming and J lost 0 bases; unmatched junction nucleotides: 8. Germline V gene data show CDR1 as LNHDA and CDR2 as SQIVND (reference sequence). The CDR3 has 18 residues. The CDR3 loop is CASSLTSGRALSTDTQYF. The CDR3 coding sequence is TGTGCCAGTAGTCTCACTAGCGGGAGGGCCTTAAGCACAGATACGCAGTATTTT.

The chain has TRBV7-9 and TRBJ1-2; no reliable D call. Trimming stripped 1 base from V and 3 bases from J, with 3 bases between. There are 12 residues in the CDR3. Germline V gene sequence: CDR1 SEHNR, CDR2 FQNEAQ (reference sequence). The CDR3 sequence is CASSLEHYGYTF. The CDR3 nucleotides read TGTGCCAGCAGCTTAGAGCACTATGGCTACACCTTC.

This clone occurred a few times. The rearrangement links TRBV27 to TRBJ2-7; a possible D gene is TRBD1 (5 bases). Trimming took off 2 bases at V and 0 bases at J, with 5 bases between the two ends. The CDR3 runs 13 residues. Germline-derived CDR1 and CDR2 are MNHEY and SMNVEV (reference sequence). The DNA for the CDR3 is TGTGCCAGCAGTTTACAGGGCTCCTACGAGCAGTACTTC. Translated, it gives CASSLQGSYEQYF.

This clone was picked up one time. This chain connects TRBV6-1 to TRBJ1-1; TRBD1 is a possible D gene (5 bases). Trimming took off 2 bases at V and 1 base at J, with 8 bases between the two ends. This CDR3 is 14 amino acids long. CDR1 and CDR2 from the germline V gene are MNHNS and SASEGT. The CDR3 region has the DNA TGTGCCAGCAGTGAATCAAGGGGGAACACTGAAGCTTTCTTT. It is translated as CASSESRGNTEAFF.

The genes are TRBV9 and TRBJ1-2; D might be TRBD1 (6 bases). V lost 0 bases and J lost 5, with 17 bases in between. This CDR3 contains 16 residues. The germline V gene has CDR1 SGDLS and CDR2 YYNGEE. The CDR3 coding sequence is TGTGCCAGCAGCGTAGCTCTTAGTACAGGGCAATATGGCTACACCTTC. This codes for CASSVALSTGQYGYTF.

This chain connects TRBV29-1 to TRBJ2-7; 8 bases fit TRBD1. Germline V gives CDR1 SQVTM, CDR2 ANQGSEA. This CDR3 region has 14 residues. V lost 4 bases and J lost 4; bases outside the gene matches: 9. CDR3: CSVGAPGGRYEQYF. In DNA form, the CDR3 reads TGCAGCGTTGGGGCCCCAGGGGGCCGGTACGAGCAGTACTTC.

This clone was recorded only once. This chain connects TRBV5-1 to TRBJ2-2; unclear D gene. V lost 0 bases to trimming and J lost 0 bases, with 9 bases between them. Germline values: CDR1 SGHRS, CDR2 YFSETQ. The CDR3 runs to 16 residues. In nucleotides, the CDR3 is TGCGCCAGCAGCTTGGAACCTACCGCGAACACCGGGGAGCTGTTTTTT. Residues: CASSLEPTANTGELFF.

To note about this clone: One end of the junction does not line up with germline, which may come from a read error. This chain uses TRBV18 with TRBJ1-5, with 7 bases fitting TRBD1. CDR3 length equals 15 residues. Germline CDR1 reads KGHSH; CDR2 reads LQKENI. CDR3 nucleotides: TGTGCCAGCTCTCCACAAGGAGGGGGCCATCAGCCCCAGCATTTT. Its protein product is CASSPQGGGHQPQHF.

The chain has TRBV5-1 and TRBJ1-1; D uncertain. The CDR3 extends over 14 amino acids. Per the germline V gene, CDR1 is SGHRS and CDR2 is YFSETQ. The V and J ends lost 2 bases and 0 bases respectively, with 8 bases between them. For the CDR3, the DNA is TGCGCCAGCAGCTTAGGTAGCATGAACACTGAAGCTTTCTTT. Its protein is CASSLGSMNTEAFF.

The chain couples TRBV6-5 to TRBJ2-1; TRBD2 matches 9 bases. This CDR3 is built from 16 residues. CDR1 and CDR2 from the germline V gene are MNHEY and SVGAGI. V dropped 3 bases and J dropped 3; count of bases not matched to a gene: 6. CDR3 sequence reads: CASSYGGGRGYNEQFF. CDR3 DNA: TGTGCCAGCAGTTATGGGGGCGGGAGGGGCTACAATGAGCAGTTCTTC.

The CDR3 protein is CASSLETPRETEAFF. The DNA for the CDR3 is TGTGCCAGCAGCTTGGAGACCCCTAGGGAGACTGAAGCTTTCTTT. The rearrangement links TRBV5-4 to TRBJ1-1; D call uncertain. Germline V gene data show CDR1 as SGHNT and CDR2 as YYREEE (reference sequence). V was trimmed by 0 bases and J by 5 bases, leaving 14 bases between them. The CDR3 spans 15 residues. The full variable domain, rest sourced from reference TRBV5-4 and TRBJ1-1, is ETGVTQSPTHLIKTRGQQVTLRCSSQSGHNTVSWYQQALGQGPQFIFQYYREEENGRGNFPPRFSGLQFPNYSSELNVNALELDDSALYLCASSLETPRETEAFFGQGTRLTVV.

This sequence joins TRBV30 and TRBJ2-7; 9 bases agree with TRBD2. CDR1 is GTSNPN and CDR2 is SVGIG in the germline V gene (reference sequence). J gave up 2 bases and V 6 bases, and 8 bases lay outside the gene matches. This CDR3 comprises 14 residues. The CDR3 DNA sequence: TGTGCCTGCTGGTCGCGGGAGGGCCCCTACGAGCAGTACTTC. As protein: CACWSREGPYEQYF.

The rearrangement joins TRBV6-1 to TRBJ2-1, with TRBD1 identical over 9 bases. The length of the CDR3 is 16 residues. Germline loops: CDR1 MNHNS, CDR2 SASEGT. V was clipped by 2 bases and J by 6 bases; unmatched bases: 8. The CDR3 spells CASSESLGQGSNEQFF. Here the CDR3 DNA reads TGTGCCAGCAGTGAATCGTTAGGACAGGGGTCCAATGAGCAGTTCTTC.

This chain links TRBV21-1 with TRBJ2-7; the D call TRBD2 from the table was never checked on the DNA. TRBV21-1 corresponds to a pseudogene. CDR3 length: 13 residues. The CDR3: CASSKDLCYEQYF. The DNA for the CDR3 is TGTGCCAGCAGCAAAGATCTGTGTTACGAGCAGTACTTC.

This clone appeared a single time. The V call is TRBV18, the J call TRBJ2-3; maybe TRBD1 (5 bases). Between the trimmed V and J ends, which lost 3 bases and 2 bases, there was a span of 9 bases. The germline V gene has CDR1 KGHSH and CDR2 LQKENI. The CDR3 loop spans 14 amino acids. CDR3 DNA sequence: TGTGCCAGCTCACCCGGACAAAACACAGATACGCAGTATTTT. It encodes CASSPGQNTDTQYF.

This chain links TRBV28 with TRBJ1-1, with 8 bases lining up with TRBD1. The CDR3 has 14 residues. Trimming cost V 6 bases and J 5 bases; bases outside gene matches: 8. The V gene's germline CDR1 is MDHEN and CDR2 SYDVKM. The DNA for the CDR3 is TGTGCCAGCAGATCAGGACAGGGACATACTGAAGCTTTCTTT. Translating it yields CASRSGQGHTEAFF.

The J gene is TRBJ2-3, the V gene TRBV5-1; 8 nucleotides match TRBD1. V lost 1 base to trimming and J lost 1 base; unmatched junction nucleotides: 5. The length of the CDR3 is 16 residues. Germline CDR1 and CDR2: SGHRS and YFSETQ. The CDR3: CASSLSSTGGTDTQYF. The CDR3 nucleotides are TGCGCCAGCAGCTTGAGCTCGACAGGGGGCACAGATACGCAGTATTTT.

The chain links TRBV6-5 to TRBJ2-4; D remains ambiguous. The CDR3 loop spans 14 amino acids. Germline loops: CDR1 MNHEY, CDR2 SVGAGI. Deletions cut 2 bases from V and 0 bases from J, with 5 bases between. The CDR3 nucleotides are TGTGCCAGCAGTTACGGGCTAGCCAAAAACATTCAGTACTTC. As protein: CASSYGLAKNIQYF.